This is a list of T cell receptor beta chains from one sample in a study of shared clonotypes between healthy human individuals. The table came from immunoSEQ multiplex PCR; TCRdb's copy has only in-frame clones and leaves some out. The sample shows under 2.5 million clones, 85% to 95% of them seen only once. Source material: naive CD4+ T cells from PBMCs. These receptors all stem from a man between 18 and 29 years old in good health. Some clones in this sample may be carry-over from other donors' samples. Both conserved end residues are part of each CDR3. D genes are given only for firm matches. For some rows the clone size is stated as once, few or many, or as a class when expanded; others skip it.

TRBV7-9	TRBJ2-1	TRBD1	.	CASSLGTGTNEQFF	TGTGCCAGCAGCTTAGGGACAGGAACCAATGAGCAGTTCTTC
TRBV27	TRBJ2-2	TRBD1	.	CASSLLKGQAVAGELFF	TGTGCCAGCAGTTTATTAAAGGGACAGGCAGTGGCCGGGGAGCTGTTTTTT
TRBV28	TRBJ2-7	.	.	CASSFAPTHYEQYF	TGTGCCAGCAGTTTCGCGCCTACGCACTACGAGCAGTACTTC
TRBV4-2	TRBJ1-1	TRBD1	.	CASSKDRGITEAFF	TGTGCCAGCAGCAAGGACAGGGGGATCACTGAAGCTTTCTTT
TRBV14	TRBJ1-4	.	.	CASSQVGVKKLFF	TGTGCCAGCAGCCAAGTAGGGGTGAAAAAACTGTTTTTT
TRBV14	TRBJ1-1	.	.	CASSQYKDGMNTEAFF	TGTGCCAGCAGCCAATACAAAGACGGGATGAACACTGAAGCTTTCTTT
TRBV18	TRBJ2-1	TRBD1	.	CASSPGTAIVTYNEQFF	TGTGCCAGCTCACCTGGGACAGCGATCGTTACCTACAATGAGCAGTTCTTC
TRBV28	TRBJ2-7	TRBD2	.	CASTRGVEQYF	TGTGCCAGCACGCGGGGGGTCGAGCAGTACTTC
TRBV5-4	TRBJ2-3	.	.	CASSLADYKDTQYF	TGTGCCAGCAGCTTAGCCGATTACAAAGATACGCAGTATTTT
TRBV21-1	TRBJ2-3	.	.	CASSDRDCSTDTQYF	TGTGCCAGCAGCGACCGGGACTGTAGCACAGATACGCAGTATTTT
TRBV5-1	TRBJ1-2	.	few	CASSPTRVGENGYTF	TGCGCCAGCAGCCCAACCCGGGTCGGGGAAAATGGCTACACCTTC
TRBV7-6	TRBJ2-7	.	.	CASSPRTDSNEQYF	TGTGCCAGCAGCCCCCGGACAGACAGCAACGAGCAGTACTTC
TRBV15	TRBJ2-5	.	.	CATSRGPQETQYF	TGTGCCACCAGCAGAGGGCCTCAGGAGACCCAGTACTTC
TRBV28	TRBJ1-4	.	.	CASSRFGVRSTNEKLFF	TGTGCCAGCAGTCGGTTCGGGGTACGATCAACTAATGAAAAACTGTTTTTT
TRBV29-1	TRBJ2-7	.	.	CSVGTSEQYF	TGCAGCGTAGGGACATCCGAGCAGTACTTC
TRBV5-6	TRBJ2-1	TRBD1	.	CASKTRDRYNEQFF	TGTGCCAGCAAAACCCGGGACAGATACAATGAGCAGTTCTTC
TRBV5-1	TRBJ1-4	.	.	CASSTSGGREEKLFF	TGCGCCAGCAGCACCAGTGGCGGCCGGGAGGAAAAACTGTTTTTT
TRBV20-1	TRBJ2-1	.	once	CSAGNNEQFF	TGCAGTGCGGGGAACAATGAGCAGTTCTTC